The 9 T cell receptor beta chains below come from one sample, sequenced in a study of blood T cell repertoires in COVID-19. Some clones are missing from TCRdb's copy, which holds only in-frame ones; the method was immunoSEQ multiplex PCR. This table holds about 220,000 clones, 83% found once. Sequenced input: PBMCs or T cells enriched from blood (not recorded which). Source of these receptors: a woman aged 35 to 49 who had been exposed to COVID-19.

This clone was counted a few times. The CDR3 DNA is TGTGCCAGCAGTCCGCGTACAGGAATCGGTACCTTC. The encoded protein is CASSPRTGIGTF. The genes are TRBV12-3 or TRBV12-4 and TRBJ1-2; TRBD1 is a possible D gene (5 bases). V was clipped by 5 bases and J by 14 bases, with 18 bases between them. There are 12 residues in the CDR3.

This clone is a singleton in its sample. The chain uses TRBV18 and TRBJ1-4, with D uncertain. The CDR3 is made up of 14 amino acids. Trimming removed 3 bases at V and 5 bases at J, with 10 bases between. CDR1 is KGHSH and CDR2 is LQKENI in the germline V gene. For the CDR3, the DNA is TGTGCCAGCTCACCTTACCGGGAAAATGAAAAACTGTTTTTT. It yields the protein CASSPYRENEKLFF. Supplemented by reference TRBV18 and TRBJ1-4, the full variable domain reads NAGVMQNPRHLVRRRGQEARLRCSPMKGHSHVYWYRQLPEEGLKFMVYLQKENIIDESGMPKERFSAEFPKEGPSILRIQQVVRGDSAAYFCASSPYRENEKLFFGSGTQLSVL.

The chain has TRBV7-9 and TRBJ2-2, with 9 bases lining up with TRBD1. The CDR3 spans 16 residues. V was clipped by 0 bases and J by 6 bases; unmatched bases: 5. CDR1 and CDR2 (germline): SEHNR, FQNEAQ (reference sequence). The CDR3: CASSLASGQGSGELFF. CDR3 DNA: TGTGCCAGCAGCTTAGCGTCAGGACAGGGGTCCGGGGAGCTGTTTTTT.

The chain carries TRBV18 and TRBJ2-3, with D possibly being TRBD1 (6 bases). CDR1 and CDR2 (germline): KGHSH, LQKENI. The CDR3 runs to 15 residues. V gave up 4 bases and J gave up 5 bases, with 16 bases separating them. CDR3 in amino acids: CASSRDKGDGDTQYF. CDR3 in DNA: TGTGCCAGCTCACGGGACAAGGGGGACGGAGATACGCAGTATTTT.

This chain connects TRBV28 to TRBJ1-2; 8 bases are a match to TRBD1. The V and J ends lost 6 bases and 4 bases, in that order; junction bases with no gene match: 10. This CDR3 has 15 residues. The germline V gene encodes CDR1 MDHEN and CDR2 SYDVKM. The CDR3 loop is CASSHRTGRGYGYTF. CDR3 coding DNA: TGTGCCAGCAGCCACCGGACAGGGCGCGGCTATGGCTACACCTTC.

This chain joins TRBV19 and TRBJ1-5; no definite D call. Germline CDR1 LNHDA, CDR2 SQIVND (reference sequence). Trimming took off 3 bases at V and 4 bases at J, with 10 bases between the two ends. This CDR3 is built from 14 residues. Here the CDR3 reads CASSMPSENQPQHF. In DNA, the CDR3 is TGTGCCAGTAGTATGCCGTCAGAAAATCAGCCCCAGCATTTT.

V gene TRBV2 combines with J gene TRBJ2-1; 13 nucleotides align to TRBD2. Per the germline V gene, CDR1 is SNHLY and CDR2 is FYNNEI. The CDR3 has 20 residues. Trimming removed 3 bases from V and 0 bases from J; junction bases left unmatched: 11. This CDR3 reads CASSEIGLAGAESSYNEQFF. CDR3 bases: TGTGCCAGCAGTGAGATTGGACTAGCGGGGGCCGAGAGCTCCTACAATGAGCAGTTCTTC. Using reference TRBV2 and TRBJ2-1 for the parts outside the CDR3, the full variable domain is EPEVTQTPSHQVTQMGQEVILRCVPISNHLYFYWYRQILGQKVEFLVSFYNNEISEKSEIFDDQFSVERPDGSNFTLKIRSTKLEDSAMYFCASSEIGLAGAESSYNEQFFGPGTRLTVL.

This rearrangement joins TRBV7-8 to TRBJ1-4, with TRBD1 matching 7 bases. The V and J ends lost 4 bases and 0 bases, in that order; junction bases with no gene match: 2. Germline CDR1 SGHVS, CDR2 FQNEAQ. The CDR3 has 15 residues. DNA for the CDR3: TGTGCCAGCAGCTCCGGGACAGCAACTAATGAAAAACTGTTTTTT. The encoded protein is CASSSGTATNEKLFF.

The chain employs TRBV28 and TRBJ2-7; D is perhaps TRBD2 (5 bases). CDR1 is MDHEN and CDR2 is SYDVKM in the germline V gene. V lost 8 bases and J lost 3, with 8 bases in between. CDR3 length equals 11 residues. The DNA for the CDR3 is TGTGCCAGCGGCGCGGGCTACGAGCAGTACTTC. This sequence encodes CASGAGYEQYF.